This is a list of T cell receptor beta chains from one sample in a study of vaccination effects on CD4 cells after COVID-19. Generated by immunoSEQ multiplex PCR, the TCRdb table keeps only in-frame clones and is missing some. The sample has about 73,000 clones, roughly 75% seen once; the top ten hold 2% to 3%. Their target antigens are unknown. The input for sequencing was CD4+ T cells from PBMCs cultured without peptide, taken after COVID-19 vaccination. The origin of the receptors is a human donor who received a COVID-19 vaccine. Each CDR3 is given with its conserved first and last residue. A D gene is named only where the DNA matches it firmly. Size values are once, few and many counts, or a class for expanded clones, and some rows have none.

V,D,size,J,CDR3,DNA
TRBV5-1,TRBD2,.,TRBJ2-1,CASSLGLAAYNEQFF,TGCGCCAGCAGCTTGGGACTAGCGGCCTACAATGAGCAGTTCTTC
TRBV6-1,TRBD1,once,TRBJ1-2,CASSERYGTGFFAGTF,TGTGCCAGCAGTGAACGTTACGGGACAGGGTTTTTTGCGGGCACCTTC
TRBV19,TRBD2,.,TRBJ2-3,CATQTSGGPSDTQYF,TGTGCCACGCAGACTAGCGGGGGCCCTTCAGATACGCAGTATTTT
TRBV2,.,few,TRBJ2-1,CASSVWRGRDEQFF,TGTGCCAGCAGTGTGTGGCGGGGGCGAGATGAGCAGTTCTTC
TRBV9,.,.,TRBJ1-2,CASSVGVPYGYTF,TGTGCCAGCAGCGTAGGTGTCCCTTATGGCTACACCTTC
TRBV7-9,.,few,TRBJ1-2,CASSLEFDSYSPYGYTF,TGTGCCAGCAGCTTAGAATTCGACAGCTACTCCCCTTATGGCTACACCTTC
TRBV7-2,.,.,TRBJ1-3,CASSLVVGGGNTIYF,TGTGCCAGCAGCTTAGTAGTGGGGGGTGGAAACACCATATATTTT
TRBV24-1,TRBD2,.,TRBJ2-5,CATSDSGGVETQYF,TGTGCCACCAGTGATTCGGGGGGGGTAGAGACCCAGTACTTC
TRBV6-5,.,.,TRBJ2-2,CASSQDWNTGELFF,TGTGCCAGCAGCCAGGACTGGAACACCGGGGAGCTGTTTTTT
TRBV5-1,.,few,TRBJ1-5,CASSLVPGNQPQHF,TGCGCCAGCAGCTTGGTACCCGGCAATCAGCCCCAGCATTTT
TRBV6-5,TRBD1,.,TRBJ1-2,CASSEGQTNYGYTF,TGTGCCAGCAGCGAGGGACAGACCAACTATGGCTACACCTTC
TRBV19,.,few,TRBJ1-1,CASIRGGSEAFF,TGTGCCAGTATTCGGGGAGGTTCTGAAGCTTTCTTT
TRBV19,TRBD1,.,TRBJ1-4,CATLDRGRDEKLFF,TGTGCCACCCTAGACAGGGGGCGCGATGAAAAACTGTTTTTT
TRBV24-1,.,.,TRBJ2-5,CATSDPGGGETQYF,TGTGCCACCAGTGACCCAGGGGGAGGAGAGACCCAGTACTTC
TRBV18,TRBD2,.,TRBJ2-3,CASSPRTSGGYTDTQYF,TGTGCCAGCTCACCACGAACTAGCGGGGGCTACACAGATACGCAGTATTTT
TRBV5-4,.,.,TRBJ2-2,CASSLGSPNTGELFF,TGTGCCAGCAGCTTGGGGAGTCCGAACACCGGGGAGCTGTTTTTT
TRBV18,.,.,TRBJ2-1,CASSPPIGGRNNEQFF,TGTGCCAGCTCACCACCTATAGGGGGGCGAAACAATGAGCAGTTCTTC
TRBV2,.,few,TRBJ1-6,CASSSEGGNSPLHF,TGTGCCAGCAGTTCCGAAGGGGGAAATTCACCCCTCCACTTT
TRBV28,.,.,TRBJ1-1,CASSINLEAFF,TGTGCCAGCAGTATAAACCTGGAAGCTTTCTTT
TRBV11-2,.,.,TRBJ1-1,CASSLVLTTSGNTEAFF,TGTGCCAGCAGCTTAGTGTTGACAACCTCCGGGAACACTGAAGCTTTCTTT
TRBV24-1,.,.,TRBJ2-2,CATSELSTNTGELFF,TGTGCCACCAGTGAGCTTTCCACGAACACCGGGGAGCTGTTTTTT
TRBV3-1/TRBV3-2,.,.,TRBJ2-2,CASSQEQGYTGELFF,TGTGCCAGCAGCCAAGAACAGGGATACACCGGGGAGCTGTTTTTT
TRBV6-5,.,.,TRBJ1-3,CASSYTAGNTIYF,TGTGCCAGCAGTTATACGGCTGGAAACACCATATATTTT
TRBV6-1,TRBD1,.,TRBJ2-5,CASSDTGTGQETQYF,TGTGCCAGCAGTGACACCGGGACAGGACAAGAGACCCAGTACTTC
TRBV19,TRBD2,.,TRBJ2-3,CASSASGGAGGTDTQYF,TGTGCCAGTAGTGCTAGCGGGGGGGCCGGTGGGACAGATACGCAGTATTTT
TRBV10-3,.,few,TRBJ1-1,CATAGVLNTEAFF,TGTGCCACCGCCGGAGTGCTAAACACTGAAGCTTTCTTT
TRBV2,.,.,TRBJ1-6,CASSNQGPPLHF,TGTGCCAGCAGTAACCAGGGACCACCCCTCCACTTT
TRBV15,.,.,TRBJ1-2,CATSRADGNYGYTF,TGTGCCACCAGCAGGGCGGACGGGAACTATGGCTACACCTTC
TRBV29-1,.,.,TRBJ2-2,CSVDSVTGLDGELFF,TGCAGCGTTGACTCGGTCACAGGGTTGGACGGGGAGCTGTTTTTT
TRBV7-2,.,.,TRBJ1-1,CASSLEVITEAFF,TGTGCCAGCAGCTTAGAAGTTATCACTGAAGCTTTCTTT
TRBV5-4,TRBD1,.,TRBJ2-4,CASSHGTGWGKNIQYF,TGTGCCAGCAGCCACGGGACAGGGTGGGGCAAAAACATTCAGTACTTC
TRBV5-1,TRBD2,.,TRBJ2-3,CASSPSGRGDTQYF,TGCGCCAGCAGCCCCTCCGGGAGGGGGGATACGCAGTATTTT
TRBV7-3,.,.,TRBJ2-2,CASSSKTYTGELFF,TGTGCCAGCAGCTCAAAGACGTACACCGGGGAGCTGTTTTTT
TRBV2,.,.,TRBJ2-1,CASCGDYNEQFF,TGTGCCAGCTGCGGGGACTACAATGAGCAGTTCTTC
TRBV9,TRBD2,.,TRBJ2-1,CASSVAPTGTSGYNEQFF,TGTGCCAGCAGCGTAGCCCCAACCGGGACTAGCGGTTACAATGAGCAGTTCTTC
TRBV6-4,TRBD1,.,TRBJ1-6,CASRGQGSPLHF,TGTGCCAGCAGGGGACAGGGTTCACCCCTCCACTTT